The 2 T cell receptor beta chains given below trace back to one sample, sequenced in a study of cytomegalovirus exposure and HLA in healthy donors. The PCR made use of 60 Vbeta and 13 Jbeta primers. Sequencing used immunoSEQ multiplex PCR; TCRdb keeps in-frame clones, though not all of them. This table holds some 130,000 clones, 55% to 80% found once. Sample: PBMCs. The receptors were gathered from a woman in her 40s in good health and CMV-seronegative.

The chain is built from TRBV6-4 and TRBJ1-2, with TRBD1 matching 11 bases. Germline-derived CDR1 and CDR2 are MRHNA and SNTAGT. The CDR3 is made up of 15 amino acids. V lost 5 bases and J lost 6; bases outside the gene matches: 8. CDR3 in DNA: TGTGCCAGCAGTCCGGGGACAGGGGGTATGAATGGCTACACCTTC. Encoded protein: CASSPGTGGMNGYTF.

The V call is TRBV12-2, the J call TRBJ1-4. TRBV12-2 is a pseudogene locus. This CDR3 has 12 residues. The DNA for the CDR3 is TGTGCAAGTCGCTTAATGAGGGAAAAACTGTTTTTT. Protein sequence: CASRLMREKLFF.